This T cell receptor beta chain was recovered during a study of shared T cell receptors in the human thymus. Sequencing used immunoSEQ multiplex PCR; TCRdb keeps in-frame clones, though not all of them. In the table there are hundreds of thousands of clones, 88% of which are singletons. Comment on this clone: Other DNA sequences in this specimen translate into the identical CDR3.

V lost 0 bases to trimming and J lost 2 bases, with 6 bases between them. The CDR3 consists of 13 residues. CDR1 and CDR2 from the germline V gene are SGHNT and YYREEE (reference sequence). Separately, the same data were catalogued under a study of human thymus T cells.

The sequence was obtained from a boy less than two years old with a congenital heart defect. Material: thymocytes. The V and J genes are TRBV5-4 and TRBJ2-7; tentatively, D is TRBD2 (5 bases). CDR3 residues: CASSLEGAYEQYF. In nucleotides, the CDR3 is TGTGCCAGCAGCTTGGAGGGAGCCTACGAGCAGTACTTC.